This T cell receptor (beta chain) was retrieved from a study of liver allograft versus peripheral blood T cells. Study-level background: The authors compared T cell receptor repertoires in transplanted livers with those in the peripheral blood of recipients.

This CDR3 contains 13 residues. Per the germline V gene, CDR1 is MNHEY and CDR2 is SMNVEV (reference sequence). The V gene end was trimmed by 4 bases and the J gene end by 2 bases; junction bases not matched to a gene: 1. Using its own MiXCR run on the reads, TCRdb lists one record per CDR3 protein. The repertoire holds some 7,200 distinct CDR3 sequences, with around 15% as singletons. Within the sample, this clonotype is medium-sized. V gene TRBV27 combines with J gene TRBJ2-5, with 7 bases matching TRBD2. The receptor's source is a human patient who had a liver transplant. Some of these T cells may belong to the graft donor. The CDR3: CASSWGGQETQYF. The CDR3 DNA is TGTGCCAGCAGTTGGGGGGGTCAAGAGACCCAGTACTTC.